This TCR beta chain derives from a study of CD4 T cells in relation to SARS-CoV-2 and coronaviruses. Libraries were prepared by immunoSEQ multiplex PCR; TCRdb keeps only in-frame clonotypes and omits some of them. The table includes about 16,000 clones, around 77% detected once. In regard to this clone: Its antigen is still unknown.

CD4+ T cells from unexposed donors were obtained before the COVID-19 pandemic (2011-2018). Isolation of CD4+ T cells took place after roughly nine days in culture. Testing used SARS-CoV-2 S/N and four cold-coronavirus spikes on unexposed-donor CD4+ T cells, cells permitting. The study, taken as a whole, reports: Around 60% of donors had memory CD4+ clonotypes crossrecognizing SARS-CoV-2 and common cold coronavirus spike. Compared with monoreactive clones, crossreactive clones showed significantly weaker SARS-CoV-2 expansion.

This CDR3 region has 13 residues. V lost 7 bases to trimming and J lost 5 bases; unmatched junction nucleotides: 8. Germline V lookup: CDR1 SGHNT, CDR2 YYREEE (reference sequence). J is TRBJ2-7 and V is TRBV5-4, with 8 bases fitting TRBD1. The sequenced sample consisted of CD4+ T cells from PBMCs, cultured in vitro. The sequence came from a human donor in good health. DNA for the CDR3: TGTGCCAGCGGACGGGACAGGCGGGACGAGCAGTACTTC. Translated: CASGRDRRDEQYF.